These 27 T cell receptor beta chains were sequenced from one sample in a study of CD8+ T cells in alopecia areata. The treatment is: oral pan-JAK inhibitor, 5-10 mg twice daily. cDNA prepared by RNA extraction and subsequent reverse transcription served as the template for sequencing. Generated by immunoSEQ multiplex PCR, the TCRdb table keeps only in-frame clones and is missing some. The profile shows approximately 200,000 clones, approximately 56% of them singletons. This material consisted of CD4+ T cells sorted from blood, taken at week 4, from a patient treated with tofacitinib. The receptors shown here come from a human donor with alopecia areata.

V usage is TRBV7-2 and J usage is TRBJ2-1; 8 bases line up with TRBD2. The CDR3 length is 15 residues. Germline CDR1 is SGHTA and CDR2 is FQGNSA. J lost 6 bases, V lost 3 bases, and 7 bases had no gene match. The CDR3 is CASSFAGTSPNEQFF. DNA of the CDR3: TGTGCCAGCAGCTTCGCCGGGACTAGTCCCAATGAGCAGTTCTTC.

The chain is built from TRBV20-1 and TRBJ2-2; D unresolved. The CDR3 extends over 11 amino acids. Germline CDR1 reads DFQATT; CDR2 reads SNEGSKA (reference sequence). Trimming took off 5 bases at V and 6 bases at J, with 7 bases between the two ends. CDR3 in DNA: TGCAGTGCTCCCGATTCCGGGGAGCTGTTTTTT. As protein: CSAPDSGELFF.

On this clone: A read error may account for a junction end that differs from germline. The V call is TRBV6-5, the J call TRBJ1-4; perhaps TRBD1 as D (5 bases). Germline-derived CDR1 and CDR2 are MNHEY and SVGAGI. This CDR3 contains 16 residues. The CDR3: CASSYGRKGLGEKLSF. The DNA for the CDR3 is TGTGCCAGCAGTTATGGCCGTAAGGGGTTGGGGGAAAAACTGTCTTTT.

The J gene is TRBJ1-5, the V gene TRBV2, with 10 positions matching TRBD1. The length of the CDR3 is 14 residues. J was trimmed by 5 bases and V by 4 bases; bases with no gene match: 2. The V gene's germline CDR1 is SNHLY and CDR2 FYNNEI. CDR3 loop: CASSAGQGYQPQHF. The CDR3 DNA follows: TGTGCCAGCAGTGCGGGACAGGGGTATCAGCCCCAGCATTTT.

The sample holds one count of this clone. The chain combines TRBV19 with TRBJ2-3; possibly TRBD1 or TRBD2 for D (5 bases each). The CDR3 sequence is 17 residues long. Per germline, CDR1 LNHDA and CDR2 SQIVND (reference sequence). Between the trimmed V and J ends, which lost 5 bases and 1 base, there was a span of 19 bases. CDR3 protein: CASSSTRTRGGTDTQYF. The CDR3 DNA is TGTGCCAGTAGTTCTACACGGACAAGGGGAGGCACAGATACGCAGTATTTT.

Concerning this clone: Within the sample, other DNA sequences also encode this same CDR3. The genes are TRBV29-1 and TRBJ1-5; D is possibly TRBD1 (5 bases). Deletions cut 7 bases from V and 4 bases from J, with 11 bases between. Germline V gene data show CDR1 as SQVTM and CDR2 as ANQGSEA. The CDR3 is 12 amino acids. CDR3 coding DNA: TGCAGCGCAGGGACGGATAATCAGCCCCAGCATTTT. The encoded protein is CSAGTDNQPQHF.

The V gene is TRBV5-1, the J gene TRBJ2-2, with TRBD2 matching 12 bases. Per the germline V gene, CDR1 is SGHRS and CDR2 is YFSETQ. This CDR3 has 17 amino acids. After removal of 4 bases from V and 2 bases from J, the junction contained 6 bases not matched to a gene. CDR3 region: CASSPRLAGVNTGELFF. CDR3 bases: TGCGCCAGCAGCCCCAGACTAGCGGGAGTCAACACCGGGGAGCTGTTTTTT.

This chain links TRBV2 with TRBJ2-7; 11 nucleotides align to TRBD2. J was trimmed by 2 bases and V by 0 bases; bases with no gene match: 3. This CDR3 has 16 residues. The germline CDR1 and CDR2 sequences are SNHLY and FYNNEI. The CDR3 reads CASSEARLAGTYEQYF. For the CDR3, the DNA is TGTGCCAGCAGTGAAGCTCGACTAGCGGGAACCTACGAGCAGTACTTC.

CDR3 sequence reads: CAWSGRRNTEAFF. The DNA of the CDR3 is TGTGCCTGGAGCGGGCGGAGGAACACTGAAGCTTTCTTT. V gene TRBV30 combines with J gene TRBJ1-1; D remains unclear. The germline V gene has CDR1 GTSNPN and CDR2 SVGIG (reference sequence). Trimming took off 3 bases at V and 1 base at J, with 9 bases between the two ends. The CDR3 totals 13 residues.

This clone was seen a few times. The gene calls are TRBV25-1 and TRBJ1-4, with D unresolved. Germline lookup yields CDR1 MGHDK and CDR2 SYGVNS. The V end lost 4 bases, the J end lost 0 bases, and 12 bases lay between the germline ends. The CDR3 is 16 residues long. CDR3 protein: CASSAGGRTTNEKLFF. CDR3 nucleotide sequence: TGTGCCAGCAGTGCCGGCGGACGGACAACTAATGAAAAACTGTTTTTT.

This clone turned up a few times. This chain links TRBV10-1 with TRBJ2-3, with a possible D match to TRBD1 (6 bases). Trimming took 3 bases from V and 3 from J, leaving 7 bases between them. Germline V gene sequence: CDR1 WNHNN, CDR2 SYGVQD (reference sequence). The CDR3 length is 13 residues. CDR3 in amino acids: CASSEGGTDTQYF. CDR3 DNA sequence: TGCGCCAGCAGTGAAGGGGGTACAGATACGCAGTATTTT.

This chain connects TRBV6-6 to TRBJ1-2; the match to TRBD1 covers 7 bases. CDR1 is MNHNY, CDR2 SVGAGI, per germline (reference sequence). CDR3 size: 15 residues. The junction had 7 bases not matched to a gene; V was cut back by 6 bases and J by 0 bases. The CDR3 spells CASRTHGQANYGYTF. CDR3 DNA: TGTGCCAGCAGAACCCACGGACAGGCTAACTATGGCTACACCTTC.

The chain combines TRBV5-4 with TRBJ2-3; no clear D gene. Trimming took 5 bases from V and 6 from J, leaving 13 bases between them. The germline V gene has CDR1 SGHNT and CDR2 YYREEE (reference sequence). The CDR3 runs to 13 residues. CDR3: CASRASGGDTQYF. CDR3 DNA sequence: TGTGCCAGCAGAGCGTCGGGTGGGGATACGCAGTATTTT.

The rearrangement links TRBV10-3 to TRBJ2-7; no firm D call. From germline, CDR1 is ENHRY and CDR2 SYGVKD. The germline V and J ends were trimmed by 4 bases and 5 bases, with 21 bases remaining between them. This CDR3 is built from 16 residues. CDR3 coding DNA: TGTGCCATCAGTGCGTGGCGGAGCGCACTGGTGGACGAGCAGTACTTC. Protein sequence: CAISAWRSALVDEQYF.

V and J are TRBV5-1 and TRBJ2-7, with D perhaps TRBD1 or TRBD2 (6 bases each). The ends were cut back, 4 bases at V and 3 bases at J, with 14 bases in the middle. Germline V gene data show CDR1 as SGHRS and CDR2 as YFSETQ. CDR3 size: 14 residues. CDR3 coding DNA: TGCGCCAGCAGCCGCGGTGAGGGGGGCTACGAGCAGTACTTC. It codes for CASSRGEGGYEQYF.

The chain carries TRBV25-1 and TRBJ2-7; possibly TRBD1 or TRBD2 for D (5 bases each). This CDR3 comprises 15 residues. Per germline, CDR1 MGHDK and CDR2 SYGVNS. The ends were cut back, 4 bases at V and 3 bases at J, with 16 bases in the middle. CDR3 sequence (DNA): TGTGCCAGCAGTGTAAGGGACCGAGACTTCTACGAGCAGTACTTC. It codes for CASSVRDRDFYEQYF.

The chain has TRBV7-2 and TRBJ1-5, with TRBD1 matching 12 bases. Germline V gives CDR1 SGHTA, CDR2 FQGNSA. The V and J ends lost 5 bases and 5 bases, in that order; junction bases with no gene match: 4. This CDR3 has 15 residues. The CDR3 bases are TGTGCCAGCAGCCGGGGACAGGGGGCCTATCAGCCCCAGCATTTT. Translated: CASSRGQGAYQPQHF.

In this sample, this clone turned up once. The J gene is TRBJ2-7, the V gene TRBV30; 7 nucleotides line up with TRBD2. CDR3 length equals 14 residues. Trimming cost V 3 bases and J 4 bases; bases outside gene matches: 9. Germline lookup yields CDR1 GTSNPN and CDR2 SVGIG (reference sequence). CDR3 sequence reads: CAWSGGSIMYEQYF. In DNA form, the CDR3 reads TGTGCCTGGAGCGGCGGGAGTATTATGTACGAGCAGTACTTC.

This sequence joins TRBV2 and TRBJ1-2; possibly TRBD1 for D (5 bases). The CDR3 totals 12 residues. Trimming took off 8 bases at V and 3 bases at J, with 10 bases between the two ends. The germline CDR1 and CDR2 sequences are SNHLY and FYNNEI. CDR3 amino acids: CASSDSDYGYTF. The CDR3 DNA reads TGTGCCAGCTCTGACAGTGACTATGGCTACACCTTC.

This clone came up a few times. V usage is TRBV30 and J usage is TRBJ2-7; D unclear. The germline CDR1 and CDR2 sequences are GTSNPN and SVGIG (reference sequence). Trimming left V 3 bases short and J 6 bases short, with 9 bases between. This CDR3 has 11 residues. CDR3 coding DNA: TGTGCCTGGAGAGGAGCGTTCGAGCAGTACTTC. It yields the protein CAWRGAFEQYF.

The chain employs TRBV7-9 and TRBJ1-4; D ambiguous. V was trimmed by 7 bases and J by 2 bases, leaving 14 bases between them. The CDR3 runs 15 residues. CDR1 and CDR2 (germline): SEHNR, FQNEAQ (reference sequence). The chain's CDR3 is CASTSRDATNEKLFF. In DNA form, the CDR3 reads TGTGCCAGCACCTCACGGGATGCCACTAATGAAAAACTGTTTTTT.

CDR3 residues: CASSHDRVPGANVLTF. The CDR3 coding sequence is TGCGCCAGCAGCCACGACAGGGTTCCTGGGGCCAACGTCCTGACTTTC. The V gene is TRBV4-1, the J gene TRBJ2-6, with 7 bases lining up with TRBD1. The CDR3 contains 16 residues. V was clipped by 3 bases and J by 2 bases; unmatched bases: 4. Looked up from germline, CDR1 is MGHRA and CDR2 is YSYEKL.

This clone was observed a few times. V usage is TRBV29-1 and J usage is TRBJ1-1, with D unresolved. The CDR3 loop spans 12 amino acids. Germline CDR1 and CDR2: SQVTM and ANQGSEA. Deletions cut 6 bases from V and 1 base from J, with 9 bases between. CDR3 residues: CSVENRNTEAFF. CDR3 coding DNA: TGCAGCGTGGAAAACAGGAACACTGAAGCTTTCTTT.

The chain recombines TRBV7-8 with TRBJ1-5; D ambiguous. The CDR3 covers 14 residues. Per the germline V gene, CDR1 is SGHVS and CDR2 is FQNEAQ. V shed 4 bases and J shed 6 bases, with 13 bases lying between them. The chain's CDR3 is CASSSQSGFQPQHF. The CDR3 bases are TGTGCCAGCAGCTCCCAATCAGGTTTTCAGCCCCAGCATTTT. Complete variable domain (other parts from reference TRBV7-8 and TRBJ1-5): GAGVSQSPRYKVAKRGQDVALRCDPISGHVSLFWYQQALGQGPEFLTYFQNEAQLDKSGLPSDRFFAERPEGSVSTLKIQRTQQEDSAVYLCASSSQSGFQPQHFGDGTRLSIL.

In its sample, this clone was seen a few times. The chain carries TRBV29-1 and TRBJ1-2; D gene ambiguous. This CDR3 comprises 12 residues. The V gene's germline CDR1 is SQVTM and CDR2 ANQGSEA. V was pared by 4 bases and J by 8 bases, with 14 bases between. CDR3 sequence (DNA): TGCAGCGTTGCGCAGGAGTCTGGCGGCTACACCTTC. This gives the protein CSVAQESGGYTF.

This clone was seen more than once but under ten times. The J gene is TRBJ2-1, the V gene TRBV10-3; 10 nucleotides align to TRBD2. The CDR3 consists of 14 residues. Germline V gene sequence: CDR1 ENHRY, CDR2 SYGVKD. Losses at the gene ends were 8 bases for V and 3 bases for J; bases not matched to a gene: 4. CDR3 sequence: CAIRTSGNYNEQFF. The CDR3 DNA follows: TGTGCCATCCGGACTAGCGGAAACTACAATGAGCAGTTCTTC.

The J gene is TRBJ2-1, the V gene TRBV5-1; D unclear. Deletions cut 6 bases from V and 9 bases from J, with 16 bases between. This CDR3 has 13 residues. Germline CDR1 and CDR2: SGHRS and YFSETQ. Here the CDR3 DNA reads TGCGCCAGCAAGTCCCACATTAACAGTGAGCAGTTCTTC. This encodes CASKSHINSEQFF. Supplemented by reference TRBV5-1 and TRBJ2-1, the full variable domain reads KAGVTQTPRYLIKTRGQQVTLSCSPISGHRSVSWYQQTPGQGLQFLFEYFSETQRNKGNFPGRFSGRQFSNSRSEMNVSTLELGDSALYLCASKSHINSEQFFGPGTRLTVL.